Here is one T cell receptor (beta chain) with its context. This sample was taken from a study of blood T cell repertoires in COVID-19. At the level of the study: COVID-19 samples from acute and convalescent phases originated in the United States, Italy and Spain. In each case, the material was cDNA or gDNA derived from T cells, B-cell-depleted T cells, or PBMCs.

Up to 2 weeks before entering the study, exposed participants had met a COVID-19 case. Original methodology: Nucleated cell number was recorded as an estimate derived from reference gene primer amplification. This table comes from immunoSEQ multiplex PCR, and its TCRdb copy is limited to in-frame clones, with some not included. V and J calls plus clone size are reproduced from that table; the DNA served to infer D and trimming. Altogether approximately 300,000 clones are present, 90% to 95% being singletons, with the ten largest covering roughly 3.9%. The CDR3 covers 15 residues. Germline V gene sequence: CDR1 SGDLS, CDR2 YYNGEE. With 3 bases clipped from V and 3 bases from J, the junction kept 4 bases outside the gene matches.

The J gene is TRBJ2-1, the V gene TRBV9; TRBD2 matches at 9 bases. The origin of this receptor is a woman under 40 who had been exposed to COVID-19. Sequences were obtained from PBMCs or T cells enriched from blood (not recorded which). CDR3 region: CASSAETSGYNEQFF. CDR3 nucleotide sequence: TGTGCCAGCAGCGCCGAGACTAGCGGCTACAATGAGCAGTTCTTC.